The clone carrying this TCR beta chain was seen ten or more times. The sample comes from a study of response to subunit inactivated influenza vaccine. Germline values: CDR1 DFQATT, CDR2 SNEGSKA (reference sequence). This CDR3 spans 12 amino acids. V was shortened by 4 bases and J by 5 bases, with 9 bases between the two germline ends. One entry per CDR3 protein results from TCRdb running MiXCR on the RT-PCR reads. The data show around 480,000 distinct CDR3 sequences, 9.5% to 12% seen once. The source is a man in his forties or fifties who received an inactivated influenza vaccine. The specimen was PBMCs from blood, collected 45 days after vaccination. The chain is built from TRBV20-1 and TRBJ2-1; possibly TRBD2 for D (5 bases). The CDR3 loop is CSANNGNNEQFF. For the CDR3, the DNA is TGCAGTGCTAACAACGGGAACAATGAGCAGTTCTTC.